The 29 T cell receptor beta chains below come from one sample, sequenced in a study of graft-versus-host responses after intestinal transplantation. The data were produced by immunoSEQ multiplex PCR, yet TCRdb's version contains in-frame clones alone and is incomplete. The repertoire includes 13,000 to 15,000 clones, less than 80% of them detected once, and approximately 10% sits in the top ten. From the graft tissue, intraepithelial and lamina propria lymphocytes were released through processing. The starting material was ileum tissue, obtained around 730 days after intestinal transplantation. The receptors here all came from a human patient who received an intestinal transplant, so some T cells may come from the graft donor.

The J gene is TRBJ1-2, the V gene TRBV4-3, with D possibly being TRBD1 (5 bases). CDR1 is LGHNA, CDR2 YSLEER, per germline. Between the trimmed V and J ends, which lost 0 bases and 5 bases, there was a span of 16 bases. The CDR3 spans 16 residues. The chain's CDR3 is CASSQEGRGWGYGYTF. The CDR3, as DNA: TGCGCCAGCAGCCAAGAAGGGCGGGGCTGGGGGTATGGCTACACCTTC.

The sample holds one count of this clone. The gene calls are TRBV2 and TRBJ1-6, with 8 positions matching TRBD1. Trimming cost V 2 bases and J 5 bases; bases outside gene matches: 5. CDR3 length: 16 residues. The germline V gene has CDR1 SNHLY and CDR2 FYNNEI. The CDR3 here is CASSEIQGANNSPLHF. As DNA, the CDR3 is TGTGCCAGCAGTGAAATTCAGGGGGCGAATAATTCACCCCTCCACTTT.

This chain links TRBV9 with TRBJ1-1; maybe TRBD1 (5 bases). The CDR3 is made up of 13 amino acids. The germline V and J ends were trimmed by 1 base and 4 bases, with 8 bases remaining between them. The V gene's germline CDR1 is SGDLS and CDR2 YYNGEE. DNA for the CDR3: TGTGCCAGCAGCGTATCGGGGGTCACTGAAGCTTTCTTT. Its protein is CASSVSGVTEAFF.

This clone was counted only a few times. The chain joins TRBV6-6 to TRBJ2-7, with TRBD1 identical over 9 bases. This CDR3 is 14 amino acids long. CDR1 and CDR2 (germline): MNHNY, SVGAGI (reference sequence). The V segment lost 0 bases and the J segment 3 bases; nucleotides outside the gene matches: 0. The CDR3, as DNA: TGTGCCAGCAGTTACTCGACAGGGGGCTACGAGCAGTACTTC. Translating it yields CASSYSTGGYEQYF.

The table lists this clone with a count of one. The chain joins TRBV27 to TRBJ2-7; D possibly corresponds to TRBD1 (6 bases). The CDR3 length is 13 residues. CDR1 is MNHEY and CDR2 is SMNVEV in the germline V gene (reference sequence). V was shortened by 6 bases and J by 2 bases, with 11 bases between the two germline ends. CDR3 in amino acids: CASSMDSTYEQYF. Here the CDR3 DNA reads TGTGCCAGCAGCATGGACAGTACCTACGAGCAGTACTTC.

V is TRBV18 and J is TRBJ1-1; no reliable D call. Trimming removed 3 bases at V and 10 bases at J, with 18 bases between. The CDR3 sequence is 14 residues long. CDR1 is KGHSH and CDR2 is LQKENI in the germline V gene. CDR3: CASSPRHGDGRAFF. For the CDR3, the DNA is TGTGCCAGCTCACCGAGACACGGGGATGGTCGAGCTTTCTTT.

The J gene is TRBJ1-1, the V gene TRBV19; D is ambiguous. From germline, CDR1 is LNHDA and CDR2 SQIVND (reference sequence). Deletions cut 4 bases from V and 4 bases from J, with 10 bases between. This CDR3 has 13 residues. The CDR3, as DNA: TGTGCCAGTAGTAGGGGAGTAGGCACTGAAGCTTTCTTT. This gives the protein CASSRGVGTEAFF.

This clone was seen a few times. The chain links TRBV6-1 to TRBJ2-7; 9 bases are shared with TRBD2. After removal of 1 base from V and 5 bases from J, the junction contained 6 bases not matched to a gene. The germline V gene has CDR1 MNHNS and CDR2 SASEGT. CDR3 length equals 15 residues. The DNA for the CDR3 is TGTGCCAGCAGTGAAGGAGCGGGGGGTTCCGACGAGCAGTACTTC. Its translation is CASSEGAGGSDEQYF.

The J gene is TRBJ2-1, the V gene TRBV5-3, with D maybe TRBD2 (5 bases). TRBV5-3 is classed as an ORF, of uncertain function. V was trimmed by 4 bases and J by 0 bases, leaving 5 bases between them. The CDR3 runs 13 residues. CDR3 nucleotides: TGTGCCAGAAGCCGGGACTCCTACAATGAGCAGTTCTTC. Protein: CARSRDSYNEQFF.

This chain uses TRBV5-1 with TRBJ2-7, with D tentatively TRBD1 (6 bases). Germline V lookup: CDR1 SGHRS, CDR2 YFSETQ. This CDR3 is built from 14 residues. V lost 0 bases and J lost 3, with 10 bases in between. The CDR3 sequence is CASSLVQQGYEQYF. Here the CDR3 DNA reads TGCGCCAGCAGCTTGGTCCAACAGGGCTACGAGCAGTACTTC.

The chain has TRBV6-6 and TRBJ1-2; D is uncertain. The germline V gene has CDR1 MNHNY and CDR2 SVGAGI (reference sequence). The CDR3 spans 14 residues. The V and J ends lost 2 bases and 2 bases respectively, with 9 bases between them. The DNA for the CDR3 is TGTGCCAGCAGTTACGGAGAGGGCAACTATGGCTACACCTTC. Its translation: CASSYGEGNYGYTF.

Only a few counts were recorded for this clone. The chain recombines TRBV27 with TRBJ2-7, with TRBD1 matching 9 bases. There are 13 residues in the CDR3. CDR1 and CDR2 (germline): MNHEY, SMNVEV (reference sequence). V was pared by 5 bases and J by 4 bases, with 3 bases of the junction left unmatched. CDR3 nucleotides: TGTGCCAGCAGTACCGGGACAGGGTACGAGCAGTACTTC. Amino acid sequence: CASSTGTGYEQYF.

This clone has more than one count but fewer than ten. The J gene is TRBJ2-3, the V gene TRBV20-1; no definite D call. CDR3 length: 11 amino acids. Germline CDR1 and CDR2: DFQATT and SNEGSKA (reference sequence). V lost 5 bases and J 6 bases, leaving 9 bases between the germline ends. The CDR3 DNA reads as TGCAGTGCTTTTCATCAGGATACGCAGTATTTT. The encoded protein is CSAFHQDTQYF.

CDR3 region: CASSRTRGGPPGEKLFF. The CDR3 DNA follows: TGCGCCAGCAGCCGCACTAGAGGGGGACCCCCGGGGGAAAAACTGTTTTTT. This sequence joins TRBV4-3 and TRBJ1-4, with a tentative D call TRBD1 (6 bases). The ends were cut back, 4 bases at V and 8 bases at J, with 23 bases in the middle. Germline V gene lookup returns CDR1 LGHNA and CDR2 YSLEER. The CDR3 has 17 residues.

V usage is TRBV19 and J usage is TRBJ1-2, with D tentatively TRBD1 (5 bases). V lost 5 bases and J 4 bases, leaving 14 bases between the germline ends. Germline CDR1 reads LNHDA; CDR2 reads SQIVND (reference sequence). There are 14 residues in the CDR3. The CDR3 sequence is CASSPPGARYGYTF. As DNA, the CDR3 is TGTGCCAGTAGTCCCCCTGGGGCTCGCTATGGCTACACCTTC.

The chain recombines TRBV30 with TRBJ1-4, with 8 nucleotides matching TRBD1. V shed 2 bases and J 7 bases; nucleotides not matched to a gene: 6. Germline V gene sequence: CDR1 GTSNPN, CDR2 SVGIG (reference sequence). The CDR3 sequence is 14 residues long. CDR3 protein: CAWSQGAEGEKLFF. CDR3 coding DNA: TGTGCCTGGAGTCAGGGGGCGGAAGGTGAAAAACTGTTTTTT.

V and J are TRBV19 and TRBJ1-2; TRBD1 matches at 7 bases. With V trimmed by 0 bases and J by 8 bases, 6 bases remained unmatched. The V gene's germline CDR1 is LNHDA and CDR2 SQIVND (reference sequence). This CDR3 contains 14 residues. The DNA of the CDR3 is TGTGCCAGTAGTATAGAGCACAGGGGTTACGGCTACACCTTC. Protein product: CASSIEHRGYGYTF.

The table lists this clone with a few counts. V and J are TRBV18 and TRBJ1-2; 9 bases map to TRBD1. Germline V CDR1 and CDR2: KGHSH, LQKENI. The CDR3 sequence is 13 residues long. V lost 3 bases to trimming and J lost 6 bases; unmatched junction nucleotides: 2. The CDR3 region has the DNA TGTGCCAGCTCACCTGGACAGGGGAATGGCTACACCTTC. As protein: CASSPGQGNGYTF.

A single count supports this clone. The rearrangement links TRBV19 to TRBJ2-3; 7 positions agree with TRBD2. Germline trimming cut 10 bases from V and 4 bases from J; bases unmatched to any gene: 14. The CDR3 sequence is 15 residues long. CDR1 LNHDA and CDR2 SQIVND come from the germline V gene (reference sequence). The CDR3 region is CATDTGGRGADTQYF. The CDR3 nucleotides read TGTGCCACCGACACGGGTGGGAGGGGCGCAGATACGCAGTATTTT.

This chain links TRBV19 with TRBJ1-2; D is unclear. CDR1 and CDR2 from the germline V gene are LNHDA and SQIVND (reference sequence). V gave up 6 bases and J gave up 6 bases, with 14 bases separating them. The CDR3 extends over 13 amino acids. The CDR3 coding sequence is TGTGCCAGTAGGAGAGGGTTGATGGATGGCTACACCTTC. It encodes CASRRGLMDGYTF.

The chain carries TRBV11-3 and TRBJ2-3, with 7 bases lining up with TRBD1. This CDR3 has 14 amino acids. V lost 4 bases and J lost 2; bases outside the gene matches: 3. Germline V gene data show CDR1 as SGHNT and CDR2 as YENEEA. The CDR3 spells CASSSGQVTDTQYF. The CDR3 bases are TGTGCCAGCAGCTCTGGACAGGTCACAGATACGCAGTATTTT.

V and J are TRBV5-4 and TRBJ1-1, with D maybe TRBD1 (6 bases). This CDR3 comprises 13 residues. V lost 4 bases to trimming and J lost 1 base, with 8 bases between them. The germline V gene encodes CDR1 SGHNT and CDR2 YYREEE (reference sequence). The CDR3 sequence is CASSLTGNTEAFF. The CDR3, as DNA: TGTGCCAGCAGCCTGACAGGGAACACTGAAGCTTTCTTT.

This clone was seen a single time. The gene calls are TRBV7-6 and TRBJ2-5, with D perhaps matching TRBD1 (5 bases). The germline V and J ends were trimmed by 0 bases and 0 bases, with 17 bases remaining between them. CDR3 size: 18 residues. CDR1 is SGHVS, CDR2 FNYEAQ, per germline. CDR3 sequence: CASSLALKDIWYQETQYF. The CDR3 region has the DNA TGTGCCAGCAGCTTAGCGCTTAAGGACATTTGGTACCAAGAGACCCAGTACTTC.

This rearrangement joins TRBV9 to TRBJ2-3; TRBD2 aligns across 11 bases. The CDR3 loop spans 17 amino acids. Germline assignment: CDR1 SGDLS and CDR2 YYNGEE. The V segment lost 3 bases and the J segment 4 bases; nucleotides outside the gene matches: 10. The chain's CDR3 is CASSGWTSGRTPDTQYF. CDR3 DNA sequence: TGTGCCAGCAGCGGCTGGACTAGCGGGCGAACCCCAGATACGCAGTATTTT.

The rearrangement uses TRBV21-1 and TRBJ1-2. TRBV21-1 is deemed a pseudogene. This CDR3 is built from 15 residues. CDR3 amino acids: CASSKKGRGAWGYTF. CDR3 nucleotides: TGTGCCAGCAGCAAAAAGGGGAGGGGCGCTTGGGGCTACACCTTC.

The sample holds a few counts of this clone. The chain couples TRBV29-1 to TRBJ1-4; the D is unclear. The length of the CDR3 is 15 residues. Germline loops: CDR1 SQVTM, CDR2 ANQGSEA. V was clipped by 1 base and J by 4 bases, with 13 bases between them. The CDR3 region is CSVEVISRYNEKLFF. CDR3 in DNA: TGCAGCGTTGAAGTAATTTCCAGGTATAATGAAAAACTGTTTTTT.

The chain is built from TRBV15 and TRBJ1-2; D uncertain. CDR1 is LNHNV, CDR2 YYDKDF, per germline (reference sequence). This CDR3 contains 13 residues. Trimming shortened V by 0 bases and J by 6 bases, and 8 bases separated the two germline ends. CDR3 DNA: TGTGCCACCAGCAGAGAGTGGTCGGATGGCTACACCTTC. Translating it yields CATSREWSDGYTF.

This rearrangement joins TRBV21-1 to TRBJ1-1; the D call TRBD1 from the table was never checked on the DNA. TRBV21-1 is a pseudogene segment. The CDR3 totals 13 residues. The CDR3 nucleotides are TGTGCCAGCAGCGAGGGACAGGAGGCTGAAGCTTTCTTT. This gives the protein CASSEGQEAEAFF.

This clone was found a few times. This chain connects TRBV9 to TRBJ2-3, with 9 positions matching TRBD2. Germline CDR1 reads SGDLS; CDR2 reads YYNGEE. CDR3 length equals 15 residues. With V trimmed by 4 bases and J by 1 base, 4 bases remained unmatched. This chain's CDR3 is CASSTRGGGTDTQYF. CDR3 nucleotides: TGTGCCAGCAGCACGCGGGGGGGCGGCACAGATACGCAGTATTTT.